Shown below are 32 T cell receptor beta chains from a single sample sequenced in a study of naive and memory T cell subsets. An oligonucleotide containing a UMI was ligated to the 3' end of TCR cDNA. Four PCR rounds used nested alpha and beta constant region primers plus the SP2 primer. TCRdb used MiXCR to reprocess the 5' RACE reads, holding one entry per CDR3 protein. Here the sample spans 48,000 or so distinct CDR3 sequences, about 4.8% being singletons. The receptors were gathered from a female donor in good health.

This clonotype was detected ten times or more. The chain links TRBV7-9 to TRBJ1-1, with TRBD1 as a possible D gene (5 bases). The CDR3 length is 14 residues. The V end was cut by 7 bases, the J end by 5 bases, with 17 bases between. Germline CDR1 reads SEHNR; CDR2 reads FQNEAQ (reference sequence). The CDR3 DNA sequence: TGTGCCAGCAACCCGATTGACCGGGGGACTGAAGCTTTCTTT. Translated, it gives CASNPIDRGTEAFF.

There are many counts of this clonotype. The chain joins TRBV19 to TRBJ2-2; TRBD1 agrees at 8 bases. The ends lost 3 bases at V and 15 bases at J; junction bases unmatched: 3. The CDR3 totals 11 residues. Germline assignment: CDR1 LNHDA and CDR2 SQIVND (reference sequence). The CDR3 here is CASSIGQGLFF. The CDR3 DNA is TGTGCCAGTAGTATCGGACAGGGCTTGTTTTTT.

This clonotype has a count of ten or more. The chain couples TRBV29-1 to TRBJ2-3; no reliable D call. The ends were cut back, 4 bases at V and 2 bases at J, with 7 bases in the middle. The germline gives CDR1 SQVTM, CDR2 ANQGSEA. The CDR3 is made up of 12 amino acids. The CDR3 reads CSVGTDTDTQYF. The CDR3 nucleotides are TGCAGCGTTGGGACGGACACAGATACGCAGTATTTT.

This clonotype was recorded at least ten times. V and J are TRBV7-7 and TRBJ1-3; 10 bases are shared with TRBD1. CDR3 length equals 15 residues. Germline loops: CDR1 SSHAT, CDR2 FNYEAQ (reference sequence). Trimming at V came to 5 bases and at J to 2 bases, leaving 3 bases not matched to a gene. CDR3 coding DNA: TGTGCCAGCAGCATGGGACAGGGGCCTGGAAACACCATATATTTT. Its protein product is CASSMGQGPGNTIYF.

This clonotype was detected many times. The V call is TRBV20-1, the J call TRBJ2-7; 8 positions match TRBD1. Looked up from germline, CDR1 is DFQATT and CDR2 is SNEGSKA (reference sequence). The CDR3 consists of 14 residues. The V gene end was trimmed by 5 bases and the J gene end by 4 bases; junction bases not matched to a gene: 10. The CDR3 loop reads CSAPRTGIGYEQYF. The CDR3 DNA reads as TGCAGTGCTCCCCGGACAGGGATCGGTTACGAGCAGTACTTC.

This clonotype came up many times. The chain carries TRBV3-1 and TRBJ1-2; D gene uncertain. Germline V gene data show CDR1 as LGHDT and CDR2 as YNNKEL (reference sequence). V shed 4 bases and J shed 2 bases, with 20 bases lying between them. This CDR3 has 17 amino acids. CDR3 in DNA: TGTGCCAGCAGCCCCTTCGTGGCAGGAGGTAAAAACTATGGCTACACCTTC. This encodes CASSPFVAGGKNYGYTF.

This clonotype was seen many times. The genes are TRBV7-9 and TRBJ2-7; D unclear. This CDR3 has 14 residues. Germline-derived CDR1 and CDR2 are SEHNR and FQNEAQ (reference sequence). V was clipped by 2 bases and J by 6 bases, with 14 bases between them. The CDR3 DNA reads as TGTGCCAGCAGCTTACTGCAGGACCCTTTCGAGCAGTACTTC. This translates into CASSLLQDPFEQYF.

To note about this clonotype: This may be a read error: a much more frequent sequence differs by one nucleotide. This chain connects TRBV27 to TRBJ2-6, with 8 nucleotides matching TRBD1. The CDR3 has 18 residues. Germline V CDR1 and CDR2: MNHEY, SMNVEV (reference sequence). The CDR3 loop reads CAGSSLGTGASGANVLTF. Written as DNA, the CDR3 is TGTGCCGGCAGTTCACTCGGGACAGGAGCCTCTGGGGCCAACGTCCTGACTTTC.

About this clonotype: This clone may be a read error of a much larger clone one base away. The J gene is TRBJ2-7, the V gene TRBV27, with D possibly TRBD2 on 5 matching bases. CDR1 and CDR2 from the germline V gene are MNHEY and SMNVEV (reference sequence). The length of the CDR3 is 11 residues. The ends were cut back, 4 bases at V and 5 bases at J, with 6 bases in the middle. CDR3 residues: CASSWGDEQYF. CDR3 nucleotides: TGTGCCAGCAGTTGGGGAGACGAGCAGTACTTC.

This clonotype appeared many times. The V and J genes are TRBV20-1 and TRBJ2-1, with 8 bases lining up with TRBD2. The CDR3 spans 15 residues. Germline lookup yields CDR1 DFQATT and CDR2 SNEGSKA (reference sequence). Germline trimming cut 1 base from V and 4 bases from J; bases unmatched to any gene: 6. DNA of the CDR3: TGCAGTGCTAGAGCTAGCGGGCTGGGGTACAATGAGCAGTTCTTC. Translated: CSARASGLGYNEQFF.

This clonotype was observed a handful of times. DNA for the CDR3: TGTGCCAGCTCACCCCTAGGACTAGCGGGGTCCTACGAGCAGTACTTC. Its protein product is CASSPLGLAGSYEQYF. J is TRBJ2-7 and V is TRBV18, with 12 bases matching TRBD2. Trimming took 3 bases from V and 1 from J; bases not matched to a gene: 4. CDR1 and CDR2 from the germline V gene are KGHSH and LQKENI. This CDR3 contains 16 residues.

In this sample, this clonotype turned up many times. The chain links TRBV5-1 to TRBJ2-1; possibly TRBD2 for D (5 bases). The CDR3 contains 18 residues. Per the germline V gene, CDR1 is SGHRS and CDR2 is YFSETQ. The germline V and J ends were trimmed by 4 bases and 1 base, with 21 bases remaining between them. CDR3 sequence: CASSPSGSGGWSYNEQFF. CDR3 coding DNA: TGCGCCAGCAGCCCTTCTGGCAGCGGAGGTTGGTCCTACAATGAGCAGTTCTTC.

This clonotype was seen many times. The V gene is TRBV20-1, the J gene TRBJ2-7; D is ambiguous. CDR3 length: 13 amino acids. V dropped 3 bases and J dropped 4 bases, with 13 bases sitting between them. The V gene's germline CDR1 is DFQATT and CDR2 SNEGSKA (reference sequence). CDR3 loop: CSARLAPDYEQYF. CDR3 DNA sequence: TGCAGTGCTAGGTTAGCACCGGATTACGAGCAGTACTTC.

This clonotype has ten or more counts. V is TRBV29-1 and J is TRBJ1-4; the D is unclear. V lost 6 bases to trimming and J lost 3 bases, with 14 bases between them. Per the germline V gene, CDR1 is SQVTM and CDR2 is ANQGSEA. The CDR3 runs to 14 residues. In DNA form, the CDR3 reads TGCAGCGTCGCCCGGCAGACTTCTAATGAAAAACTGTTTTTT. It yields the protein CSVARQTSNEKLFF.

This clonotype came up many times. The rearrangement uses TRBV6-5 and TRBJ2-7; D is possibly TRBD2 (5 bases). Germline V gene sequence: CDR1 MNHEY, CDR2 SVGAGI. The ends were cut back, 0 bases at V and 2 bases at J, with 14 bases in the middle. The CDR3 consists of 16 residues. The CDR3 sequence: CASSYSPGGGAYEQYF. The DNA of the CDR3 is TGTGCCAGCAGTTACTCTCCCGGAGGTGGAGCCTACGAGCAGTACTTC.

This clonotype was observed many times. The chain recombines TRBV20-1 with TRBJ2-2, with D tentatively TRBD1 or TRBD2 (5 bases each). Germline CDR1 DFQATT, CDR2 SNEGSKA (reference sequence). V dropped 2 bases and J dropped 0 bases, with 10 bases sitting between them. The CDR3 loop spans 15 amino acids. CDR3 sequence (DNA): TGCAGTGCTAGATCCGGGACCGCGAACACCGGGGAGCTGTTTTTT. Translated, it gives CSARSGTANTGELFF.

This clonotype was detected only a few times. The chain recombines TRBV27 with TRBJ2-7; 13 bases fit TRBD2. CDR1 and CDR2 from the germline V gene are MNHEY and SMNVEV (reference sequence). This CDR3 comprises 14 residues. V dropped 5 bases and J dropped 6; count of bases not matched to a gene: 4. CDR3 amino acids: CASSGRLAGGEQYF. The CDR3 region has the DNA TGTGCCAGCAGTGGGCGACTAGCGGGAGGCGAGCAGTACTTC.

This clonotype was picked up many times. The chain joins TRBV29-1 to TRBJ2-1; D gene ambiguous. Germline assignment: CDR1 SQVTM and CDR2 ANQGSEA. Trimming shortened V by 0 bases and J by 8 bases, and 20 bases separated the two germline ends. The CDR3 sequence is 16 residues long. CDR3 region: CSVEDRNGRVVYEQFF. CDR3 coding DNA: TGCAGCGTTGAAGATCGAAATGGACGGGTGGTGTATGAGCAGTTCTTC.

This clonotype appeared many times. This rearrangement joins TRBV6-1 to TRBJ2-7; maybe TRBD2 (5 bases). V was cut by 6 bases and J by 0 bases, with 15 bases left in between. Germline CDR1 is MNHNS and CDR2 is SASEGT. The CDR3 runs to 15 residues. The CDR3: CASSPGGLSSYEQYF. Here the CDR3 DNA reads TGTGCCAGCAGCCCCGGAGGATTAAGCTCCTACGAGCAGTACTTC.

The chain uses TRBV5-6 and TRBJ1-2; tentative D call: TRBD1 (6 bases). V was pared by 4 bases and J by 3 bases, with 13 bases between. Germline V gene sequence: CDR1 SGHDT, CDR2 YYEEEE. The length of the CDR3 is 14 residues. The CDR3 reads CASSLRTEDYGYTF. The CDR3 nucleotides read TGTGCCAGCAGCCTGAGGACAGAGGACTATGGCTACACCTTC.

This clonotype was counted many times. V gene TRBV5-7 combines with J gene TRBJ2-3; 14 nucleotides match TRBD2. TRBV5-7 is known as an ORF, though its function is uncertain. This CDR3 contains 18 residues. The ends lost 3 bases at V and 1 base at J; junction bases unmatched: 7. CDR3 coding DNA: TGTGCCAGCAGCTCGGGACTAGCGGGAGTTTGGGGCACAGATACGCAGTATTTT. Translated, it gives CASSSGLAGVWGTDTQYF.

In its sample, this clonotype was seen many times. This rearrangement joins TRBV29-1 to TRBJ2-1, with D hard to call. V lost 0 bases to trimming and J lost 5 bases, with 8 bases between them. Germline V gene sequence: CDR1 SQVTM, CDR2 ANQGSEA. This CDR3 spans 13 amino acids. The DNA of the CDR3 is TGCAGCGTTGAAGAAGTTCCAAACAATGAGCAGTTCTTC. Protein: CSVEEVPNNEQFF.

This clonotype came up many times. V gene TRBV6-4 combines with J gene TRBJ2-1; TRBD1 matches 11 bases. The CDR3 length is 14 residues. V shed 2 bases and J 6 bases; nucleotides not matched to a gene: 0. The V gene's germline CDR1 is MRHNA and CDR2 SNTAGT. Here the CDR3 reads CASSDGTGGNEQFF. The CDR3 nucleotides read TGTGCCAGCAGTGACGGGACAGGGGGCAATGAGCAGTTCTTC.

This clonotype was detected only a few times. The chain recombines TRBV14 with TRBJ2-5, with D perhaps matching TRBD1 (5 bases). The V end lost 1 base, the J end lost 4 bases, and 13 bases lay between the germline ends. Germline lookup yields CDR1 SGHDN and CDR2 FVKESK. The CDR3 is made up of 15 amino acids. CDR3 sequence (DNA): TGTGCCAGCAGCCAAGTAGGGATAAGGGGAGAGACCCAGTACTTC. It is translated as CASSQVGIRGETQYF.

This clonotype appeared many times. Its ends do not fully match the called genes, so a read error is possible. The chain recombines TRBV28 with TRBJ1-2, with D tentatively TRBD1 (5 bases). The CDR3 is 12 residues long. Germline assignment: CDR1 MDHEN and CDR2 SYDVKM. CDR3 region: CASRIREDGDTF. For the CDR3, the DNA is TGTGCCAGCAGAATCAGGGAGGATGGCGACACCTTC.

This clonotype was seen a few times. The chain uses TRBV18 and TRBJ2-7, with unresolved D. The germline gives CDR1 KGHSH, CDR2 LQKENI. The CDR3 length is 12 residues. V lost 2 bases and J lost 6, with 8 bases in between. For the CDR3, the DNA is TGTGCCAGCTCACCAGCCCAAGGCGAGCAGTACTTC. Its translation: CASSPAQGEQYF.

This clonotype appeared many times. V and J are TRBV29-1 and TRBJ1-3, with 7 nucleotides matching TRBD1. This CDR3 spans 13 amino acids. V shed 5 bases, J shed 2 bases, and the junction held 3 bases outside the gene matches. Germline CDR1 and CDR2: SQVTM and ANQGSEA. This CDR3 is CSVSQGTGNTIYF. CDR3 nucleotide sequence: TGCAGCGTTTCACAGGGGACTGGAAACACCATATATTTT.

This clonotype was seen ten or more times. This chain joins TRBV29-1 and TRBJ1-1; the D is unclear. V was shortened by 4 bases and J by 2 bases, with 11 bases between the two germline ends. Germline V CDR1 and CDR2: SQVTM, ANQGSEA. The CDR3 is 13 residues long. CDR3 nucleotide sequence: TGCAGCGTTGTAAGTCCTCCTAACACTGAAGCTTTCTTT. Its translation is CSVVSPPNTEAFF. Full variable domain (missing parts from reference TRBV29-1 and TRBJ1-1): SAVISQKPSRDICQRGTSLTIQCQVDSQVTMMFWYRQQPGQSLTLIATANQGSEATYESGFVIDKFPISRPNLTFSTLTVSNMSPEDSSIYLCSVVSPPNTEAFFGQGTRLTVV.

This clonotype was recorded at least ten times. CDR3 in amino acids: CASSQILGQRNIQYF. CDR3 coding DNA: TGTGCCAGCAGCCAAATCCTTGGCCAGAGAAACATTCAGTACTTC. The rearrangement links TRBV14 to TRBJ2-4; D uncertain. Germline V gene sequence: CDR1 SGHDN, CDR2 FVKESK. The CDR3 is 15 residues long. V lost 2 bases and J 6 bases, leaving 14 bases between the germline ends.

The chain carries TRBV6-5 and TRBJ1-2, with 9 bases aligning to TRBD1. V shed 2 bases and J 4 bases; nucleotides not matched to a gene: 8. CDR3 length: 16 residues. The germline gives CDR1 MNHEY, CDR2 SVGAGI. CDR3 nucleotides: TGTGCCAGCAGTTACCCTCGACAGGGGGGTAGCTATGGCTACACCTTC. Residues: CASSYPRQGGSYGYTF.

This clonotype was seen repeatedly, ten times or more. The chain joins TRBV28 to TRBJ2-7, with D perhaps matching TRBD1 (6 bases). The CDR3 is 15 residues long. Germline CDR1 is MDHEN and CDR2 is SYDVKM. The V end lost 5 bases, the J end lost 0 bases, and 14 bases lay between the germline ends. The DNA of the CDR3 is TGTGCCAGCAGTACCGACGACAGGTTCTCCTACGAGCAGTACTTC. Its protein is CASSTDDRFSYEQYF.

This clonotype was seen at least ten times. V usage is TRBV7-2 and J usage is TRBJ2-2, with 14 nucleotides matching TRBD2. The ends lost 5 bases at V and 8 bases at J; junction bases unmatched: 7. The CDR3 loop spans 16 amino acids. Germline V gene lookup returns CDR1 SGHTA and CDR2 FQGNSA. The CDR3 spells CASSTGLAGVTGELFF. CDR3 DNA sequence: TGTGCCAGCAGCACGGGACTAGCGGGAGTAACAGGGGAGCTGTTTTTT.